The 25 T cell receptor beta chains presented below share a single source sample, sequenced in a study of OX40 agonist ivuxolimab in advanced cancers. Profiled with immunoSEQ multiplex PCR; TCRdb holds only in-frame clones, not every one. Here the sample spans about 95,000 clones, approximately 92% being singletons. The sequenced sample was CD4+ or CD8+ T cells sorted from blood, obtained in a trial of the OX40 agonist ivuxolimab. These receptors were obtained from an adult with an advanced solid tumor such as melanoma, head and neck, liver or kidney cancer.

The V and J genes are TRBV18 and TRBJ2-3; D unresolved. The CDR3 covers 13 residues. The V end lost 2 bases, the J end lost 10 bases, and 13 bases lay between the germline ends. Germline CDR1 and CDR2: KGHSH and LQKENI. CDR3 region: CASSPSDSRAQYF. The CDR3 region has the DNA TGTGCCAGCTCACCATCCGATAGTAGGGCGCAGTATTTT.

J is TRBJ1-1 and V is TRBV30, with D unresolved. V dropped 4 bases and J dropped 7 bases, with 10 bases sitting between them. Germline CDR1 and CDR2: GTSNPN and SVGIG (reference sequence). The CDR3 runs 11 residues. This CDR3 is CAWTRISEAFF. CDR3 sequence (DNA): TGTGCCTGGACCCGGATAAGTGAAGCTTTCTTT. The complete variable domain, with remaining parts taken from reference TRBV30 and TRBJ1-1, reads SQTIHQWPATLVQPVGSPLSLECTVEGTSNPNLYWYRQAAGRGLQLLFYSVGIGQISSEVPQNLSASRPQDRQFILSSKKLLLSDSGFYLCAWTRISEAFFGQGTRLTVV.

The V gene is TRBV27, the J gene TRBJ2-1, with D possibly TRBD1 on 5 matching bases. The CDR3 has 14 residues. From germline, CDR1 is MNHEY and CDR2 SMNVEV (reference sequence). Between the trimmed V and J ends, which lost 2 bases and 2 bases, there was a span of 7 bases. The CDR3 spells CASSLARAYNEQFF. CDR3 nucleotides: TGTGCCAGCAGTTTAGCCAGGGCCTACAATGAGCAGTTCTTC.

The CDR3 protein is CASSVGWGAQDTGELFF. DNA for the CDR3: TGTGCCAGCAGCGTAGGATGGGGGGCGCAGGACACCGGGGAGCTGTTTTTT. The chain has TRBV9 and TRBJ2-2; D is perhaps TRBD1 or TRBD2 (6 bases each). V was trimmed by 0 bases and J by 3 bases, leaving 15 bases between them. CDR3 length: 17 residues. CDR1 and CDR2 (germline): SGDLS, YYNGEE.

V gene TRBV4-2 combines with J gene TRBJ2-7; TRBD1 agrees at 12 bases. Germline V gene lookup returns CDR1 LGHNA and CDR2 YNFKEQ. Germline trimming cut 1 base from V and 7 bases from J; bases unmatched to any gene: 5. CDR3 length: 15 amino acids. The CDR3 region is CASSQGGQGAREQYF. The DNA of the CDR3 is TGTGCCAGCAGCCAAGGGGGACAGGGGGCTCGGGAGCAGTACTTC.

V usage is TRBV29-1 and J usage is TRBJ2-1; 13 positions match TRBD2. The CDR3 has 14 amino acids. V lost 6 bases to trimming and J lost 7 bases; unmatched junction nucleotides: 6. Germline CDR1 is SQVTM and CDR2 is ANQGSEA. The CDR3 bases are TGCAGCGTCTTGACTAGCGGGAGGACGAATGAGCAGTTCTTC. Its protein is CSVLTSGRTNEQFF.

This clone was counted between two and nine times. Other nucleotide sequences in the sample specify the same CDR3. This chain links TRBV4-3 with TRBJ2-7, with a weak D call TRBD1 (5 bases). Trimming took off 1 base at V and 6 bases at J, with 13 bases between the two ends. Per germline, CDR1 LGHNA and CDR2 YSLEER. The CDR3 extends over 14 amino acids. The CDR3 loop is CASSQVSGFGEQYF. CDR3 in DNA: TGCGCCAGCAGCCAAGTTTCAGGGTTCGGCGAGCAGTACTTC.

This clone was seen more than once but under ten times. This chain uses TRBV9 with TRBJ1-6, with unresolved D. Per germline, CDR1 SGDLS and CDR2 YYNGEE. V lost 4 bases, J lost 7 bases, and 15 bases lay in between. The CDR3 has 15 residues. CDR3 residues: CASSRWTDQNSPLHF. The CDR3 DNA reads TGTGCCAGCAGCCGTTGGACGGACCAAAATTCACCCCTCCACTTT.

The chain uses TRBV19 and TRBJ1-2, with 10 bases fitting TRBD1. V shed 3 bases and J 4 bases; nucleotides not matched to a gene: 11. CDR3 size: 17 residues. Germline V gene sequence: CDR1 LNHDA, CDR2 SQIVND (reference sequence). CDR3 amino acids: CASSIAGDRGHGYGYTF. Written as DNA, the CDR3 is TGTGCCAGTAGTATCGCTGGGGACAGGGGCCACGGCTATGGCTACACCTTC.

The CDR3 spells CASSIRDSQETQYF. In DNA form, the CDR3 reads TGTGCCAGTAGTATAAGAGACAGTCAAGAGACCCAGTACTTC. This chain connects TRBV19 to TRBJ2-5, with TRBD1 as a possible D gene (5 bases). Germline V gene lookup returns CDR1 LNHDA and CDR2 SQIVND (reference sequence). This CDR3 contains 14 residues. With 2 bases removed from V and 2 bases from J, the gap between germline ends came to 9 bases. Supplemented by reference TRBV19 and TRBJ2-5, the full variable domain reads DGGITQSPKYLFRKEGQNVTLSCEQNLNHDAMYWYRQDPGQGLRLIYYSQIVNDFQKGDIAEGYSVSREKKESFPLTVTSAQKNPTAFYLCASSIRDSQETQYFGPGTRLLVL.

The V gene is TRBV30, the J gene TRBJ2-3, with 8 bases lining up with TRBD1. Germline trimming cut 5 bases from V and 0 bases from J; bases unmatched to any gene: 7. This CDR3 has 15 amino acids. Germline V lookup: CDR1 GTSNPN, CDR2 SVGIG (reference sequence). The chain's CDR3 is CAWATTGESTDTQYF. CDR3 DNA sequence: TGTGCCTGGGCCACGACAGGGGAAAGCACAGATACGCAGTATTTT.

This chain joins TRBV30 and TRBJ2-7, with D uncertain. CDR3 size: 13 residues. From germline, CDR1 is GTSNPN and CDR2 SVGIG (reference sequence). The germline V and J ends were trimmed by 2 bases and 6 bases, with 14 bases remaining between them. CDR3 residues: CAWSLLPEAEQYF. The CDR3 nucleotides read TGTGCCTGGAGTCTCCTCCCCGAGGCCGAGCAGTACTTC.

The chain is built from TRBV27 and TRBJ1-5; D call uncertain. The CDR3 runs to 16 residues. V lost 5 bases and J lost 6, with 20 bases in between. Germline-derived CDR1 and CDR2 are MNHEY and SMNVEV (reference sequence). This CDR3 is CASSPEPGFLGQPQHF. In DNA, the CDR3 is TGTGCCAGCAGTCCCGAACCAGGATTCTTGGGTCAGCCCCAGCATTTT.

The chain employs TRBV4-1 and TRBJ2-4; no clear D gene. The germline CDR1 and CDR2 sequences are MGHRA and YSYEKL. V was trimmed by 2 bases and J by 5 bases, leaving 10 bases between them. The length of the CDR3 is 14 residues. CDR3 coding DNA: TGCGCCAGCAGCCAATCCGGGCCGGAAAACATTCAGTACTTC. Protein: CASSQSGPENIQYF.

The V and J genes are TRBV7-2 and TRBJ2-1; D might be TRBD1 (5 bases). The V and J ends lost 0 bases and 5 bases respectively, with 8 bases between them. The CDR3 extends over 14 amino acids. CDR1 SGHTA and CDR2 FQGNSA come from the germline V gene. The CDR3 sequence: CASSLAQGNNEQFF. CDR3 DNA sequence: TGTGCCAGCAGCTTAGCCCAGGGCAACAATGAGCAGTTCTTC.

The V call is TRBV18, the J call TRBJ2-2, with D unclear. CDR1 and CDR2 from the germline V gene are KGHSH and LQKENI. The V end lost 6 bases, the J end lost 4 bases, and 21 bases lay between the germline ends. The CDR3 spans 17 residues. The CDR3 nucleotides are TGTGCCAGCTCTGGCCCCACCACCCAGACCGGCACCGGGGAGCTGTTTTTT. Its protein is CASSGPTTQTGTGELFF.

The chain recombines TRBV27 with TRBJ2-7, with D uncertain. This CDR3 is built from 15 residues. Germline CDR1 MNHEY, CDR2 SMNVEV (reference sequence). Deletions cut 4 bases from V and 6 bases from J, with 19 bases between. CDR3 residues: CASSSSTSAGREQYF. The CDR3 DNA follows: TGTGCCAGCAGTTCATCGACAAGCGCTGGTCGCGAGCAGTACTTC.

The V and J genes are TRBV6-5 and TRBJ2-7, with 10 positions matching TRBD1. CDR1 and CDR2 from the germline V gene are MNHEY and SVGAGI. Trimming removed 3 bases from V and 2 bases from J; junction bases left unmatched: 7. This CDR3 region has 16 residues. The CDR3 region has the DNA TGTGCCAGCAGTTATCCTTTAGGACAGGGGGCCTACGAGCAGTACTTC. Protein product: CASSYPLGQGAYEQYF.

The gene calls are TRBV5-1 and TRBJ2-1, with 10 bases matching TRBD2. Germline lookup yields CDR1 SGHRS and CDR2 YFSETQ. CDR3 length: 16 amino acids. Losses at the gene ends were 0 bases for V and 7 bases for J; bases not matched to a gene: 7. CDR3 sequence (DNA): TGCGCCAGCAGCTTGGCGGTTAGCGGGGGGTCTAATGAGCAGTTCTTC. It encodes CASSLAVSGGSNEQFF.

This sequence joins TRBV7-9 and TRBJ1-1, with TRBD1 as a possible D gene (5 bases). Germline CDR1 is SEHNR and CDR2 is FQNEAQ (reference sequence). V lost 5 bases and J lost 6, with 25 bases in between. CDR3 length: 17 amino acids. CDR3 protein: CASSAEVGRGKFAEAFF. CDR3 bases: TGTGCCAGCAGCGCCGAGGTCGGGAGGGGTAAGTTCGCTGAAGCTTTCTTT. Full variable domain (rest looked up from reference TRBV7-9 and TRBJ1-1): DTGVSQNPRHKITKRGQNVTFRCDPISEHNRLYWYRQTLGQGPEFLTYFQNEAQLEKSRLLSDRFSAERPKGSFSTLEIQRTEQGDSAMYLCASSAEVGRGKFAEAFFGQGTRLTVV.

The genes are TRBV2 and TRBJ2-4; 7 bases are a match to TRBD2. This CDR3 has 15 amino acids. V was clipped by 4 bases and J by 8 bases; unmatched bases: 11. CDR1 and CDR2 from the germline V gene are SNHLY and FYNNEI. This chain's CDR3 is CASSVGGVQRDIQYF. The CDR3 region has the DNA TGTGCCAGCAGTGTGGGGGGGGTCCAAAGGGACATTCAGTACTTC.

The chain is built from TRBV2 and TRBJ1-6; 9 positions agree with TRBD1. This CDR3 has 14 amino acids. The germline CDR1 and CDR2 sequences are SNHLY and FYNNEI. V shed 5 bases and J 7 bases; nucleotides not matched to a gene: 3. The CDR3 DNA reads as TGTGCCAGCAGTTCCGGGACAGGGAATTCACCCCTCCACTTT. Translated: CASSSGTGNSPLHF.

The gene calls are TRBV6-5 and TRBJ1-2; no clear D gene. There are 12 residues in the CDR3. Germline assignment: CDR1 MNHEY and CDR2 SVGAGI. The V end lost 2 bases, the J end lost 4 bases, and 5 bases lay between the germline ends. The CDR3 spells CASSYAGYGYTF. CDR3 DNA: TGTGCCAGCAGTTACGCGGGCTATGGCTACACCTTC.

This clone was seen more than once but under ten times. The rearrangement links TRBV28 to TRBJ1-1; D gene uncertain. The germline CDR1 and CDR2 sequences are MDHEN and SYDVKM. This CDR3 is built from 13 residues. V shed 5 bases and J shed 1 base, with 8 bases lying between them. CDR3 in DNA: TGTGCCAGCAGTCTTGGGGAGAACACTGAAGCTTTCTTT. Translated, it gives CASSLGENTEAFF.

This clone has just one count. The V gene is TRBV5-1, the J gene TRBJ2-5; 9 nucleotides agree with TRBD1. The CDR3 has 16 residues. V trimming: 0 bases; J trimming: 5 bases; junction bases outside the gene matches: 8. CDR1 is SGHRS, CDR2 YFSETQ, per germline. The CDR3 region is CASSLAYRGLYETQYF. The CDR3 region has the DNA TGCGCCAGCAGCTTGGCGTACAGGGGGCTGTACGAGACCCAGTACTTC.